This TCR beta chain originates from a study of CD8 T cells in ankylosing spondylitis. Notes on the study in general: Disease-linked clones had a CD8+ phenotype and relatively low frequency in peripheral blood. Seven to nine highly homologous variants formed a TCR beta motif that appeared characteristic of ankylosing spondylitis blood.

In this sample, this clonotype turned up once. The antigen is not known. TCRdb called the 5' RACE reads again in MiXCR, with one record for every CDR3 protein. Of over 600,000 distinct CDR3 sequences listed, around 20% are singletons. The sample was blood, either unsorted or a sorted T cell fraction (not recorded which). This TCR was recovered from a male donor with ankylosing spondylitis.

The CDR3 region has the DNA TGTGCCAGCAGCTCCCCCCGGGATGGGGCCAACGTCCTGACTTTC. Amino acids: CASSSPRDGANVLTF. V and J are TRBV7-2 and TRBJ2-6; D is possibly TRBD2 (5 bases). The CDR3 length is 15 residues. Germline V CDR1 and CDR2: SGHTA, FQGNSA. V was shortened by 4 bases and J by 3 bases, with 10 bases between the two germline ends.